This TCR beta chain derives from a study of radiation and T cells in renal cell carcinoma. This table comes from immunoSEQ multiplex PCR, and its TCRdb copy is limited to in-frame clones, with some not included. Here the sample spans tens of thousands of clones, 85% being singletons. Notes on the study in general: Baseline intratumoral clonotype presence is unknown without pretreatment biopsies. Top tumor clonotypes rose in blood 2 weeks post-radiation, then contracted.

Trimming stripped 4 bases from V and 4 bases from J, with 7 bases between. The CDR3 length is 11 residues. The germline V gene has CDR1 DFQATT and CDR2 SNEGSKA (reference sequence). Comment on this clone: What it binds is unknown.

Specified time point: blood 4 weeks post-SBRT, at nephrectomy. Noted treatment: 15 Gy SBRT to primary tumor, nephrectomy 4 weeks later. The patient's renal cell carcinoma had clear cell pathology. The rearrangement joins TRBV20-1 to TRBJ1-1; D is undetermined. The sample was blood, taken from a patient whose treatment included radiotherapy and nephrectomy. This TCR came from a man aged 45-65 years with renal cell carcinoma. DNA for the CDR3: TGCAGTGCTAACAAAGCCACTGAAGCTTTCTTT. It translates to CSANKATEAFF.